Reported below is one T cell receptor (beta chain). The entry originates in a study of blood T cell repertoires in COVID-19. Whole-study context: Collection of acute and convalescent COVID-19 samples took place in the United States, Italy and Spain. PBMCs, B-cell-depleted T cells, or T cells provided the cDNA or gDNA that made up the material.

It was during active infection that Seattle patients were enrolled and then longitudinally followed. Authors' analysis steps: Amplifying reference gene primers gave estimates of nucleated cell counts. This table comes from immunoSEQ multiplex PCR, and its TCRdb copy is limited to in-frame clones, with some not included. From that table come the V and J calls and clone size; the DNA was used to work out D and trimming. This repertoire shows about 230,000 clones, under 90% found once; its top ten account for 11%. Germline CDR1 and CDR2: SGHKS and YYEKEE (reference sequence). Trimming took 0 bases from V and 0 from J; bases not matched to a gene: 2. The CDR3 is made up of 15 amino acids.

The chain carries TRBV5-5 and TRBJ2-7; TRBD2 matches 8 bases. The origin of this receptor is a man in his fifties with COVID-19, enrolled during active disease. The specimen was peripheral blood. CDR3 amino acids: CASSLERGSSYEQYF. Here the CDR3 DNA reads TGTGCCAGCAGCTTGGAGCGGGGGAGCTCCTACGAGCAGTACTTC.